In its sample, the clone carrying this TCR beta chain was seen once. What it binds is not known. The junction differs from germline at one of its ends, possibly a read error. These data originate in a study of tumor and adjacent non-tumor tissue in lung cancer. Whole-study context: Approximately 4 million productive TCRbeta reads were obtained per sample on average. Study-level findings and limits: Tumor tissue had significantly higher TCR diversity than normal lung. Shorter survival was associated with higher TCR diversity in tumors. Top 100 clones took a larger repertoire share in normal lung.

RNA was extracted from bulk tissue without any cell sorting. The normal lung tissue was taken more than 3 cm from the tumor edge. TCRbeta libraries were built with three rounds of nested PCR, modified from ARM-PCR. TCRdb re-called the multiplex PCR reads through MiXCR, storing one row per CDR3 protein. The sample records about 86,000 distinct CDR3 sequences, around 82% being singletons. This clonotype was sampled from a woman aged 45-65 years with non-small cell lung cancer. The sequenced material came from distant non-tumor lung tissue.

The DNA for the CDR3 is TGTGCAAGCAGCTTAGGACCCTCAGGGTTCCATACGCAGTATTTT. Its protein product is CASSLGPSGFHTQYF. The chain joins TRBV11-2 to TRBJ2-3; tentative D call: TRBD1 (5 bases). The germline V gene has CDR1 SGHAT and CDR2 FQNNGV. The CDR3 contains 15 residues.